Following are 21 T cell receptor beta chains from one sample sequenced in a study of tumor and adjacent non-tumor tissue in lung cancer. No cell sorting was done before RNA was extracted from the tissue. The library came from three nested PCR rounds adapted from ARM-PCR protocols. TCRdb recomputed calls from the multiplex PCR reads with MiXCR, one row per CDR3 protein. There are 89,000 or so distinct CDR3 sequences in the sample; roughly three fifths occur only once, and around 16% lies in the top ten. Sequences were obtained from lung tumor tissue. These receptors all come from a man in his 70s with non-small cell lung cancer.

The V call is TRBV11-2, the J call TRBJ2-2, with D maybe TRBD1 (5 bases). V gave up 5 bases and J gave up 5 bases, with 15 bases separating them. The CDR3 runs 15 residues. The V gene's germline CDR1 is SGHAT and CDR2 FQNNGV. This CDR3 reads CASSHHRLGTGELFF. Here the CDR3 DNA reads TGTGCCAGCAGCCACCACAGGTTGGGGACCGGGGAGCTGTTTTTT.

Regarding this clonotype: This CDR3 is missing its conserved last phenylalanine or tryptophan, likely due to a read error. Because the CDR3's place on the DNA is in doubt, the DNA is left out and the CDR3 is given as listed by TCRdb. The chain is built from TRBV5-1 and TRBJ2-2; TRBD2 is taken as the D call from the table, unchecked against the DNA. Germline V gene data show CDR1 as SGHRS and CDR2 as YFSETQ. Ends included, the CDR3 has 14 residues. The CDR3 is CASSSVPPPGELFS.

Remarks on this clonotype: A much larger clone differs from this one at a single base, so this may be a read error. The chain is built from TRBV5-6 and TRBJ1-3; no clear D. V gave up 4 bases and J gave up 0 bases, with 14 bases separating them. This CDR3 is 16 amino acids long. Germline CDR1 reads SGHDT; CDR2 reads YYEEEE. The CDR3 DNA reads TGTGCCAGCAGCCTACGCGGGCATAGCTCTGGAAACACCATATATTTT. Residues: CASSLRGHSSGNTIYF.

Concerning this clonotype: The junction and the germline gene differ at one end; a read error may be behind it. CDR3 DNA sequence: TGTGCCAGCAGCCCGAAGGGGAAGGGGATTACCGAGCGGTACTTC. This encodes CASSPKGKGITERYF. J is TRBJ2-7 and V is TRBV12-3 or TRBV12-4; a possible D gene is TRBD1 (5 bases). CDR3 length: 15 residues.

The chain uses TRBV11-2 and TRBJ2-7; 7 nucleotides align to TRBD2. The CDR3 is 14 residues long. V dropped 6 bases and J dropped 7; count of bases not matched to a gene: 12. Germline loops: CDR1 SGHAT, CDR2 FQNNGV. The CDR3 DNA reads as TGTGCCAGCAGTAGGGCGGGAGACGTGTATGAGCAGTACTTC. Translation: CASSRAGDVYEQYF. The variable domain in full, completed from reference TRBV11-2 and TRBJ2-7, reads EAGVAQSPRYKIIEKRQSVAFWCNPISGHATLYWYQQILGQGPKLLIQFQNNGVVDDSQLPKDRFSAERLKGVDSTLKIQPAKLEDSAVYLCASSRAGDVYEQYFGPGTRLTVT.

Worth noting for this clonotype: At one end the junction does not follow the germline gene, possibly because of a read error. V is TRBV28 and J is TRBJ2-2; the match to TRBD1 covers 7 bases. The CDR3 totals 16 residues. Germline V gene sequence: CDR1 MDHEN, CDR2 SYDVKM. The chain's CDR3 is CASRHHTRGYTGDLFF. DNA for the CDR3: TGTGCCAGCAGACATCATACCAGGGGGTACACCGGGGATCTGTTTTTT.

This clonotype was recorded at least ten times. The chain has TRBV6-5 and TRBJ1-4; D is possibly TRBD1 (5 bases). Germline lookup yields CDR1 MNHEY and CDR2 SVGAGI. Trimming took 7 bases from V and 7 from J, leaving 16 bases between them. The CDR3 length is 14 residues. CDR3 nucleotide sequence: TGTGCCAGCAACAGAGGGGCAGGGAGTGAAAAACTGTTTTTT. It is translated as CASNRGAGSEKLFF.

To note about this clonotype: The CDR3 end shows no conserved phenylalanine or tryptophan, and so a read error is likely. The V call is TRBV4-1, the J call TRBJ1-2; no definite D call. This CDR3 has 11 amino acids. CDR1 and CDR2 (germline): MGHRA, YSYEKL. In nucleotides, the CDR3 is TGCGCCAGGAGCCAAGGGATGGGCTACACCCTC. Translated, it gives CARSQGMGYTL.

The rearrangement links TRBV11-1 to TRBJ1-5, with unresolved D. The V end lost 10 bases, the J end lost 9 bases, and 19 bases lay between the germline ends. The CDR3 extends over 13 amino acids. Germline V gene data show CDR1 as SGHAT and CDR2 as FQDESV (reference sequence). Here the CDR3 reads CANSLTGGTPQHF. CDR3 coding DNA: TGTGCCAATAGCCTGACCGGCGGCACGCCCCAGCATTTT.

As concerns this clonotype: Since no conserved phenylalanine or tryptophan closes the CDR3, a read error is the likely cause. V is TRBV7-2 and J is TRBJ2-7; D might be TRBD2 (5 bases). Germline-derived CDR1 and CDR2 are SGHTA and FQGNSA. The CDR3 has 15 amino acids. The CDR3 DNA follows: TGTGTCAGCAGCTTTTCAGCGGTACCCGCCTACGAGCAGTACTTA. Translated: CVSSFSAVPAYEQYL.

This clonotype was counted ten times or more. This sequence joins TRBV6-1 and TRBJ2-7, with 7 bases lining up with TRBD2. Trimming cost V 0 bases and J 3 bases; bases outside gene matches: 2. Germline CDR1 MNHNS, CDR2 SASEGT. The CDR3 consists of 14 residues. The CDR3 here is CASSEAGGGYEQYF. The DNA for the CDR3 is TGTGCCAGCAGTGAAGCGGGCGGGGGCTACGAGCAGTACTTC.

In the case of this clonotype: Germline and junction disagree at one end, which may indicate a read error. The chain joins TRBV29-1 to TRBJ1-1, with no clear D. The CDR3 is 13 residues long. CDR1 is SQVTM and CDR2 is ANQGSEA in the germline V gene. The CDR3 loop reads CSGRVGLNTEAFF. In DNA, the CDR3 is TGCAGCGGGAGGGTCGGTTTGAATACTGAAGCTTTCTTT.

This clonotype has at least ten counts. The chain carries TRBV29-1 and TRBJ1-1; D ambiguous. This CDR3 contains 11 residues. Germline V CDR1 and CDR2: SQVTM, ANQGSEA. V gave up 3 bases and J gave up 4 bases, with 6 bases separating them. Here the CDR3 reads CSVELRTEAFF. CDR3 DNA sequence: TGCAGCGTTGAGCTGCGCACTGAAGCTTTCTTT. The full variable domain, in which reference TRBV29-1 and TRBJ1-1 provide the parts outside the CDR3, is SAVISQKPSRDICQRGTSLTIQCQVDSQVTMMFWYRQQPGQSLTLIATANQGSEATYESGFVIDKFPISRPNLTFSTLTVSNMSPEDSSIYLCSVELRTEAFFGQGTRLTVV.

This clonotype showed up many times. The chain has TRBV4-1 and TRBJ2-4; 8 bases map to TRBD2. From germline, CDR1 is MGHRA and CDR2 YSYEKL. CDR3 length: 16 residues. V was clipped by 0 bases and J by 8 bases; unmatched bases: 9. CDR3 loop: CASSQEPGGGRDIQYF. CDR3 nucleotides: TGCGCCAGCAGCCAAGAGCCCGGGGGGGGGAGGGACATTCAGTACTTC.

This clonotype has a count of ten or more. The chain joins TRBV29-1 to TRBJ2-1, with 10 bases fitting TRBD2. The germline CDR1 and CDR2 sequences are SQVTM and ANQGSEA. The CDR3 sequence is 15 residues long. V lost 4 bases, J lost 8 bases, and 11 bases stayed unmatched. CDR3 nucleotides: TGCAGCGTTGCACCAGCGGGGGGGCCGGTTGATGAGCAGTTCTTC. Protein product: CSVAPAGGPVDEQFF.

This chain links TRBV11-2 with TRBJ2-7; no clear D gene. The CDR3 contains 12 residues. Deletions cut 9 bases from V and 7 bases from J, with 16 bases between. Germline V gene sequence: CDR1 SGHAT, CDR2 FQNNGV. CDR3 DNA: TGTGCCAGGGGCCTCCTCGTTGGAGAGCAGTACTTC. Translation: CARGLLVGEQYF.

At least ten counts were recorded for this clonotype. This chain links TRBV12-3 or TRBV12-4 with TRBJ2-5; D may be TRBD1 (6 bases). The V end lost 7 bases, the J end lost 5 bases, and 17 bases lay between the germline ends. The CDR3 loop spans 14 amino acids. CDR3 in DNA: TGTGCCAGCACCTTCTCGTGGGGGCCCGAGACCCAGTACTTC. Its protein is CASTFSWGPETQYF.

The rearrangement joins TRBV28 to TRBJ2-7; D gene ambiguous. The CDR3 length is 15 residues. The V gene lost 4 bases and the J gene lost 5 bases, with 18 bases spanning the gap. CDR1 and CDR2 (germline): MDHEN, SYDVKM. This CDR3 reads CASSSGRPLRNEQYF. CDR3 nucleotides: TGTGCCAGCAGTTCGGGCAGGCCCCTTCGGAACGAGCAGTACTTC.

V usage is TRBV11-3 and J usage is TRBJ1-5; no firm D call. V lost 0 bases, J lost 0 bases, and 12 bases lay in between. The germline gives CDR1 SGHNT, CDR2 YENEEA. The CDR3 is 17 amino acids. The CDR3 nucleotides are TGTGCCAGCAGCTTAGACAAGGGAAAATATAGCAATCAGCCCCAGCATTTT. It is translated as CASSLDKGKYSNQPQHF.

Note on this clonotype: One end of the junction varies from germline; a read error may be responsible. In DNA, the CDR3 is TGCGCCAGCAGCTCCCTCGGGACTAGCGGGGGCACATATACGCAGTATTTT. This translates into CASSSLGTSGGTYTQYF. The chain links TRBV11-2 to TRBJ2-3; 14 positions match TRBD2. Germline-derived CDR1 and CDR2 are SGHAT and FQNNGV. The CDR3 consists of 17 residues.

This clonotype was seen repeatedly, ten times or more. This chain links TRBV6-5 with TRBJ1-3, with TRBD1 as a possible D gene (5 bases). Germline V gene lookup returns CDR1 MNHEY and CDR2 SVGAGI. CDR3 length equals 16 residues. The ends were cut back, 2 bases at V and 5 bases at J, with 16 bases in the middle. CDR3 in DNA: TGTGCCAGCAGTTACACCCGACCGGGGGGTAGAAACACCATATATTTT. Translating it yields CASSYTRPGGRNTIYF.